This section outlines one T cell receptor (beta chain) sequence together with its context. Antigen specificity is unknown. The V segment lost 8 bases and the J segment 0 bases; nucleotides outside the gene matches: 9. The CDR3 length is 15 residues. In germline, CDR1 is LNHDA, CDR2 SQIVND (reference sequence). This specimen comes from a study of identical twins. Overall study findings and caveats: Conclusions leaned on cross-sectional statistical analysis and did not track the same donors over time. Memory repertoires showed no such pattern, whereas abundant cord blood beta clonotypes carried fewer insertions. Out-of-frame alpha sequences shared by twins were enriched for low generation probability.

Template switching, a step in the protocol, added a universal primer site, and cDNA carried unique molecular identifiers. From the 5' RACE reads, TCRdb called clonotypes with MiXCR, one entry per CDR3 protein. The profile shows roughly 1,500,000 distinct CDR3 sequences, roughly a third of them singletons. The clonotype comes from a newborn girl in good health. Material: cord blood. The chain joins TRBV19 to TRBJ1-2; 7 bases match TRBD1. CDR3 DNA sequence: TGTGCCAGTCGAGCCCGGACAGGTCCTAACTATGGCTACACCTTC. Translating gives CASRARTGPNYGYTF.